These T cell receptor beta chains were read from a single sample in a study of post-analysis software for immune sequencing data. Each CDR3 protein gets one entry after TCRdb re-called the PCR reads with MiXCR. The table records fewer than 850,000 distinct CDR3 sequences, 30% of them present only once. The material sequenced was blood. The receptors stem from a girl between 5 and 17 years old with multiple sclerosis. Each CDR3 is given with its conserved first and last residue. Fields, in order: J gene, D gene, clone size, V gene, CDR3 DNA, CDR3 protein. D genes are given only for firm matches. Some rows mark clone size as missing; the rest say once, few, many or name a class of expanded clone.

J gene: TRBJ2-7
D gene: -
clone size: -
V gene: TRBV7-2
CDR3 DNA: TGTGCCTGCAGCTCTTACTACGAGCAGTACTTC
CDR3 protein: CACSSYYEQYF

J gene: TRBJ2-1
D gene: -
clone size: few
V gene: TRBV20-1
CDR3 DNA: TGCAGACGATCTGTGTGGGCGGGAACAACAAATGAGCAGTTCTTC
CDR3 protein: CRRSVWAGTTNEQFF

J gene: TRBJ1-2
D gene: -
clone size: few
V gene: TRBV28
CDR3 DNA: TGTGCCAGCAGCCGACAGGTCGGTGGCTACACCTTC
CDR3 protein: CASSRQVGGYTF

J gene: TRBJ2-1
D gene: TRBD2
clone size: -
V gene: TRBV7-8
CDR3 DNA: TGTGCCAGCAGCTTAGGCGCGGGGGGGATGTCCTACAATGAGCAGTTCTTC
CDR3 protein: CASSLGAGGMSYNEQFF

J gene: TRBJ2-1
D gene: -
clone size: many
V gene: TRBV20-1
CDR3 DNA: TGCAGTGCTAAAACCACTTATGAGCAGTTCTTC
CDR3 protein: CSAKTTYEQFF

J gene: TRBJ1-1
D gene: -
clone size: few
V gene: TRBV12-3/TRBV12-4
CDR3 DNA: TGTGCCAGCTCACATCCGGAGAACACTGAAGCTTTCTTT
CDR3 protein: CASSHPENTEAFF

J gene: TRBJ1-4
D gene: -
clone size: few
V gene: TRBV5-1
CDR3 DNA: TGCGCCAGCAGCTTCCCAGGGGATGAAAAACTGTTTTTT
CDR3 protein: CASSFPGDEKLFF

J gene: TRBJ1-4
D gene: -
clone size: -
V gene: TRBV5-1
CDR3 DNA: TGCGCCAGCAGCCCCTATTCAAGGGCTAATGAAAAACTGTTTTTT
CDR3 protein: CASSPYSRANEKLFF

J gene: TRBJ2-3
D gene: TRBD2
clone size: few
V gene: TRBV2
CDR3 DNA: TGTGCCAGCCTTAGGGCGGGGGATGCGGATACGCAGTATTTT
CDR3 protein: CASLRAGDADTQYF

J gene: TRBJ1-4
D gene: -
clone size: -
V gene: TRBV4-2
CDR3 DNA: TGTGCCAGCAGCCAGGGTTTGGTTGAAAAACTGTTTTTT
CDR3 protein: CASSQGLVEKLFF

J gene: TRBJ1-6
D gene: TRBD1
clone size: once
V gene: TRBV7-9
CDR3 DNA: TGTGCCAGCAGCTTAGCCGGGACAGGCAATAATTCACCCCTCCACTTT
CDR3 protein: CASSLAGTGNNSPLHF

J gene: TRBJ2-7
D gene: TRBD2
clone size: few
V gene: TRBV4-3
CDR3 DNA: TGCGCCAGCAGCCAAGATTTGCGGGAGGGTGGCGAGCAGTACTTC
CDR3 protein: CASSQDLREGGEQYF

J gene: TRBJ2-3
D gene: -
clone size: -
V gene: TRBV15
CDR3 DNA: TGTGCCACCAGCAGAGGACCTCGCTCAGATACGCAGTATTTT
CDR3 protein: CATSRGPRSDTQYF

J gene: TRBJ2-5
D gene: -
clone size: many
V gene: TRBV7-6
CDR3 DNA: TGTGCCAGCAGCTTAGACAGAACAGAGACCCAGTACTTC
CDR3 protein: CASSLDRTETQYF

J gene: TRBJ1-2
D gene: -
clone size: -
V gene: TRBV4-3
CDR3 DNA: TGCGCCAGCAGCCCCGATTGGGGGGGTTCGGACTATGGCTACACCTTC
CDR3 protein: CASSPDWGGSDYGYTF

J gene: TRBJ1-1
D gene: TRBD1
clone size: -
V gene: TRBV12-3/TRBV12-4
CDR3 DNA: TGTGCCAGCAGTTTGGAGACAGGGGCCTACACTGAAGCTTTCTTT
CDR3 protein: CASSLETGAYTEAFF

J gene: TRBJ2-7
D gene: -
clone size: many
V gene: TRBV28
CDR3 DNA: TGTGCCAGCAGTTTTGGCTACGAGCAGTACTTC
CDR3 protein: CASSFGYEQYF

J gene: TRBJ2-7
D gene: TRBD2
clone size: few
V gene: TRBV20-1
CDR3 DNA: TGCAGTGCTAGAGATCGTATTAGCGGGAGGGAAAATACCTACGAGCAGTACTTC
CDR3 protein: CSARDRISGRENTYEQYF

J gene: TRBJ2-2
D gene: -
clone size: few
V gene: TRBV27
CDR3 DNA: TGTGCCAGCAGTCCCGCGAGGGCCACCGGGGAGCTGTTTTTT
CDR3 protein: CASSPARATGELFF

J gene: TRBJ2-5
D gene: TRBD2
clone size: few
V gene: TRBV14
CDR3 DNA: TGTGCCAGCAGCCAACCGACTAGCAGCATCCAAGAGACCCAGTACTTC
CDR3 protein: CASSQPTSSIQETQYF

J gene: TRBJ2-1
D gene: TRBD2
clone size: -
V gene: TRBV20-1
CDR3 DNA: TGCAGTGCCCCCAGACTCCTGCGGGGACTAGCGGGATACAATGAGCAGTTCTTC
CDR3 protein: CSAPRLLRGLAGYNEQFF

J gene: TRBJ2-5
D gene: TRBD2
clone size: -
V gene: TRBV12-3/TRBV12-4
CDR3 DNA: TGTGCCAGCAGTTTATCGCGGGAGCAGTACTTC
CDR3 protein: CASSLSREQYF

J gene: TRBJ2-3
D gene: -
clone size: -
V gene: TRBV6-1
CDR3 DNA: TGTGCCGGCAGTGTACTGGGATTACGAATTACAGATACGCAGTATTTT
CDR3 protein: CAGSVLGLRITDTQYF

J gene: TRBJ2-3
D gene: TRBD1
clone size: many
V gene: TRBV27
CDR3 DNA: TGTGCCAGTAGCCGGGACAGGGTGGCAGATACGCAGTATTTT
CDR3 protein: CASSRDRVADTQYF

J gene: TRBJ2-2
D gene: -
clone size: few
V gene: TRBV20-1
CDR3 DNA: TGCAGTGCTTTGTTCGGTGCGAACACCGGGGAGCTGTTTTTT
CDR3 protein: CSALFGANTGELFF

J gene: TRBJ2-7
D gene: -
clone size: few
V gene: TRBV7-2
CDR3 DNA: TGTGCCAGCAGCCACGGCGCTGGTATAGAGGCCCAGTACTTC
CDR3 protein: CASSHGAGIEAQYF

J gene: TRBJ1-4
D gene: -
clone size: -
V gene: TRBV4-1
CDR3 DNA: TGCGCCAGCAGCCAAGATGGAGTGGGGCTTGGTGAAAAACTGTTTTTT
CDR3 protein: CASSQDGVGLGEKLFF

J gene: TRBJ2-3
D gene: TRBD2
clone size: -
V gene: TRBV28
CDR3 DNA: TGTGCCAGCAGACCCACTAGCGGGAGTATAACAGATACGCAGTATTTT
CDR3 protein: CASRPTSGSITDTQYF

J gene: TRBJ2-7
D gene: TRBD2
clone size: many
V gene: TRBV27
CDR3 DNA: TGTGCCAGCAGTGGCGGGACTAGCGGGTACTACGAGCAGTACTTC
CDR3 protein: CASSGGTSGYYEQYF

J gene: TRBJ1-1
D gene: TRBD1
clone size: -
V gene: TRBV10-3
CDR3 DNA: TGTGCCATCAGTGAGTTACAGGGGGCGCGGACTGAAGCTTTCTTT
CDR3 protein: CAISELQGARTEAFF

J gene: TRBJ1-2
D gene: TRBD1
clone size: once
V gene: TRBV10-3
CDR3 DNA: TGTGCCATCAGTACAGGGGGTGGTGGCTACACCTTC
CDR3 protein: CAISTGGGGYTF

J gene: TRBJ2-3
D gene: -
clone size: many
V gene: TRBV28
CDR3 DNA: TGTGCCAGCAGTGAAGGGGGACTCACAGATACGCAGTATTTT
CDR3 protein: CASSEGGLTDTQYF

J gene: TRBJ2-7
D gene: -
clone size: few
V gene: TRBV28
CDR3 DNA: TGTGCCAGCAGTTGGAACACGGCGGGGGAGCAGTACTTC
CDR3 protein: CASSWNTAGEQYF

J gene: TRBJ2-3
D gene: -
clone size: few
V gene: TRBV27
CDR3 DNA: TGTGCCAGCAGTTTACTACATAGCGCAGATACGCAGTATTTT
CDR3 protein: CASSLLHSADTQYF

J gene: TRBJ1-5
D gene: -
clone size: -
V gene: TRBV3-1
CDR3 DNA: TGTGCCAGCAGCCAAGATGGGGGTGACCGCAATCAGCCCCAGCATTTT
CDR3 protein: CASSQDGGDRNQPQHF

J gene: TRBJ2-7
D gene: TRBD1
clone size: few
V gene: TRBV6-6
CDR3 DNA: TGTGCCAGCAGCCTCAAACAGGGGTTCGACGAGCAGTACTTC
CDR3 protein: CASSLKQGFDEQYF

J gene: TRBJ2-7
D gene: -
clone size: -
V gene: TRBV4-3
CDR3 DNA: TGCGCCAGCAGCCAAGAAATAGCCCCCTACGAGCAGTACTTC
CDR3 protein: CASSQEIAPYEQYF

J gene: TRBJ1-1
D gene: -
clone size: -
V gene: TRBV14
CDR3 DNA: TGTGCCAGCAGCCAAACCATGGGGACTGAAGCTTTCTTT
CDR3 protein: CASSQTMGTEAFF

J gene: TRBJ1-2
D gene: -
clone size: -
V gene: TRBV3-1
CDR3 DNA: TGTGCCAGCACCGACAGCCTTAATTCCTATGGCTACACCTTC
CDR3 protein: CASTDSLNSYGYTF

J gene: TRBJ2-7
D gene: TRBD2
clone size: many
V gene: TRBV20-1
CDR3 DNA: TGCAGTGCTAGAGGAAATCAAGCGGGGGTCTCCTACGAGCAGTACTTC
CDR3 protein: CSARGNQAGVSYEQYF

J gene: TRBJ2-1
D gene: TRBD2
clone size: -
V gene: TRBV7-8
CDR3 DNA: TGTGCCAGCAGCTTAGCGCGGGGACTAGCACAGTTCTTC
CDR3 protein: CASSLARGLAQFF

J gene: TRBJ2-5
D gene: -
clone size: -
V gene: TRBV20-1
CDR3 DNA: TGCAGTGCTAGAGATGGTGGCGAGACCCAGTACTTC
CDR3 protein: CSARDGGETQYF

J gene: TRBJ2-5
D gene: TRBD1
clone size: few
V gene: TRBV13
CDR3 DNA: TGTGCCAGCAGCGCCTCAACAGGGGGAGAGACCCAGTACTTC
CDR3 protein: CASSASTGGETQYF

J gene: TRBJ1-4
D gene: -
clone size: -
V gene: TRBV5-6
CDR3 DNA: TGTGCCAGCAGCTTGGCGGGCCGGGGCTTAGGTGAAAAACTGTTTTTT
CDR3 protein: CASSLAGRGLGEKLFF

J gene: TRBJ1-2
D gene: -
clone size: few
V gene: TRBV6-5
CDR3 DNA: TGTGCCAGCAGTTACTCCCTCCAGGGAGTCGGCTACACCTTC
CDR3 protein: CASSYSLQGVGYTF

J gene: TRBJ1-2
D gene: -
clone size: -
V gene: TRBV20-1
CDR3 DNA: TGCAGTGCTAGCGACCTAGGTCCTAGGAGGTCCTATGGCTACACCTTC
CDR3 protein: CSASDLGPRRSYGYTF

J gene: TRBJ1-6
D gene: -
clone size: -
V gene: TRBV4-1
CDR3 DNA: TGCGCCAGCAGCCCCCTACGGATGGTGAAGGGATCACCCCTCCACTTT
CDR3 protein: CASSPLRMVKGSPLHF

J gene: TRBJ2-1
D gene: TRBD2
clone size: few
V gene: TRBV5-1
CDR3 DNA: TGCGCCAGCAGCCAAGGACTAGGCGAACGGGGTGAGCAGTTCTTC
CDR3 protein: CASSQGLGERGEQFF

J gene: TRBJ2-1
D gene: TRBD2
clone size: -
V gene: TRBV7-9
CDR3 DNA: TGTGCCAGCAGCTCCAGACTAGCGGGAGGGCCAAACAATGAGCAGTTCTTC
CDR3 protein: CASSSRLAGGPNNEQFF

J gene: TRBJ2-1
D gene: TRBD2
clone size: -
V gene: TRBV5-6
CDR3 DNA: TGTGCCAGCCGCGGACCCGGACTAGCGGGAGTTGCCTACAATGAGCAGTTCTTC
CDR3 protein: CASRGPGLAGVAYNEQFF